A single sample is the source of the 11 T cell receptor beta chains below, sequenced in a study of shared clonotypes between healthy human individuals. Assay: immunoSEQ multiplex PCR; the TCRdb copy retains only in-frame clones and omits some. The data contain some 980,000 clones, 60% to 85% of them singletons. The sequencing sample was made of memory CD4+ T cells sorted from blood. Subset indicated: CD45RA-negative fraction. These receptors were collected from a man between 18 and 29 years old in good health.

This clone appeared once. The chain is built from TRBV14 and TRBJ1-3, with D maybe TRBD1 (5 bases). The V gene's germline CDR1 is SGHDN and CDR2 FVKESK. Between the trimmed V and J ends, which lost 1 base and 2 bases, there was a span of 9 bases. This CDR3 is 15 amino acids long. The CDR3, as DNA: TGTGCCAGCAGCCAAGGGCGACAGCCTGGAAACACCATATATTTT. Its protein is CASSQGRQPGNTIYF.

Regarding this clone: Only one base separates this from a far larger clonotype, so it likely reflects a read error. This chain connects TRBV6-1 to TRBJ1-6; D is undetermined. The V end lost 5 bases, the J end lost 2 bases, and 7 bases lay between the germline ends. The CDR3 has 14 amino acids. Germline V gene lookup returns CDR1 MNHNS and CDR2 SASEGT. CDR3 protein: CASSSGPYNSPLHF. As DNA, the CDR3 is TGTGCCAGCAGTTCCGGGCCCTATAATTCACCCCTCCACTTT.

The chain recombines TRBV5-4 with TRBJ2-7; the D gene could be TRBD1 or TRBD2 (5 bases each). Trimming shortened V by 0 bases and J by 5 bases, and 9 bases separated the two germline ends. From germline, CDR1 is SGHNT and CDR2 YYREEE (reference sequence). CDR3 length equals 13 residues. The CDR3: CASSLARGHEQYF. CDR3 nucleotides: TGTGCCAGCAGCTTGGCAAGGGGACACGAGCAGTACTTC.

The chain combines TRBV28 with TRBJ2-2; D may be TRBD1 or TRBD2 (6 bases each). Germline V gene sequence: CDR1 MDHEN, CDR2 SYDVKM. This CDR3 has 15 amino acids. With 10 bases removed from V and 5 bases from J, the gap between germline ends came to 20 bases. The DNA of the CDR3 is TGTGCCACCGCTGACGGGGGCGCGAGGACCGGGGAGCTGTTTTTT. This gives the protein CATADGGARTGELFF.

About this clone: The same CDR3 arises from other DNA sequences in this sample as well. The chain is built from TRBV10-3 and TRBJ1-2, with 7 positions matching TRBD1. CDR1 is ENHRY, CDR2 SYGVKD, per germline. CDR3 size: 14 residues. Losses at the gene ends were 2 bases for V and 4 bases for J; bases not matched to a gene: 4. DNA for the CDR3: TGTGCCATCAGTGAGGCTCAGGGGGGCTATGGCTACACCTTC. It is translated as CAISEAQGGYGYTF.

This clone was recorded many times. CDR3 loop: CASSAGRFTDTQYF. In nucleotides, the CDR3 is TGTGCCAGCAGTGCCGGGAGGTTCACAGATACGCAGTATTTT. J is TRBJ2-3 and V is TRBV6-5; 7 bases agree with TRBD2. CDR1 is MNHEY, CDR2 SVGAGI, per germline. The junction had 4 bases not matched to a gene; V was cut back by 5 bases and J by 2 bases. The CDR3 is 14 residues long.

Note on this clone: Additional DNA sequences in this sample encode the identical CDR3. CDR3 residues: CASSYSTSSYEQYF. The CDR3, as DNA: TGTGCCAGCAGTTACTCGACTAGTTCCTACGAGCAGTACTTC. The V call is TRBV6-5, the J call TRBJ2-7; TRBD2 is a possible D gene (6 bases). V lost 0 bases to trimming and J lost 1 base, with 7 bases between them. Germline V gives CDR1 MNHEY, CDR2 SVGAGI. The CDR3 has 14 residues.

This clone was observed once. The J gene is TRBJ1-2, the V gene TRBV6-6; 10 bases line up with TRBD1. The CDR3 loop spans 14 amino acids. Germline values: CDR1 MNHNY, CDR2 SVGAGI (reference sequence). J lost 7 bases, V lost 5 bases, and 7 bases had no gene match. CDR3 sequence reads: CASSGTGVVGGYTF. CDR3 in DNA: TGTGCCAGCAGTGGGACAGGGGTGGTAGGTGGCTACACCTTC.

This clone has only one observation. This chain connects TRBV5-1 to TRBJ2-1; D possibly corresponds to TRBD2 (5 bases). With 4 bases removed from V and 3 bases from J, the gap between germline ends came to 11 bases. This CDR3 spans 14 amino acids. Germline CDR1 reads SGHRS; CDR2 reads YFSETQ. The CDR3 spells CASSPGWDYNEQFF. The CDR3 DNA is TGCGCCAGCAGCCCGGGGTGGGACTACAATGAGCAGTTCTTC. The entire variable domain, with the rest obtained from reference TRBV5-1 and TRBJ2-1, is as follows: KAGVTQTPRYLIKTRGQQVTLSCSPISGHRSVSWYQQTPGQGLQFLFEYFSETQRNKGNFPGRFSGRQFSNSRSEMNVSTLELGDSALYLCASSPGWDYNEQFFGPGTRLTVL.

A note on this clone: Within the sample, other DNA sequences also encode this same CDR3. Here the CDR3 DNA reads TGTGCCAGCAGTCCAGGGAGGCGGACGGAGACCCAGTACTTC. It specifies CASSPGRRTETQYF. The chain joins TRBV14 to TRBJ2-5; maybe TRBD2 (6 bases). Germline CDR1 and CDR2: SGHDN and FVKESK. Trimming took off 6 bases at V and 5 bases at J, with 16 bases between the two ends. The CDR3 contains 14 residues.

V usage is TRBV28 and J usage is TRBJ1-1; 7 nucleotides match TRBD1. The CDR3 consists of 12 residues. Germline assignment: CDR1 MDHEN and CDR2 SYDVKM. Trimming removed 2 bases from V and 8 bases from J; junction bases left unmatched: 2. CDR3 sequence: CASSLMDREAFF. In DNA form, the CDR3 reads TGTGCCAGCAGTTTAATGGACAGGGAAGCTTTCTTT. The complete variable domain, with remaining parts taken from reference TRBV28 and TRBJ1-1, reads DVKVTQSSRYLVKRTGEKVFLECVQDMDHENMFWYRQDPGLGLRLIYFSYDVKMKEKGDIPEGYSVSREKKERFSLILESASTNQTSMYLCASSLMDREAFFGQGTRLTVV.